Each of the 26 T cell receptor beta chains below was sequenced from the same sample in a study of response to subunit inactivated influenza vaccine. A single record per CDR3 protein comes from TCRdb applying MiXCR to the RT-PCR reads. This sample has over 800,000 distinct CDR3 sequences, with 21% found just once. Source: PBMCs from blood, taken 5 days after vaccination. The receptors originated from a man aged 45-60 years who received an inactivated influenza vaccine.

The chain combines TRBV7-2 with TRBJ2-3; 9 bases line up with TRBD2. This CDR3 contains 17 residues. V trimming: 1 base; J trimming: 3 bases; junction bases outside the gene matches: 8. Per the germline V gene, CDR1 is SGHTA and CDR2 is FQGNSA. The CDR3 loop reads CASSLGVGAGGTDTQYF. DNA for the CDR3: TGTGCCAGCAGCTTAGGGGTCGGAGCGGGAGGAACAGATACGCAGTATTTT.

Only a few counts were recorded for this clonotype. The V gene is TRBV6-1, the J gene TRBJ2-3; D not resolved. Per germline, CDR1 MNHNS and CDR2 SASEGT. The CDR3 extends over 14 amino acids. Between the trimmed V and J ends, which lost 4 bases and 6 bases, there was a span of 14 bases. The CDR3: CASSVTDLSDTQYF. The CDR3, as DNA: TGTGCCAGCAGTGTTACGGATCTCAGCGATACGCAGTATTTT.

This clonotype was counted between two and nine times. V is TRBV24-1 and J is TRBJ2-3; D call uncertain. This CDR3 spans 14 amino acids. The ends were cut back, 3 bases at V and 2 bases at J, with 8 bases in the middle. Looked up from germline, CDR1 is KGHDR and CDR2 is SFDVKD. DNA for the CDR3: TGTGCCACCAGTGATCCCCAAGCCACAGATACGCAGTATTTT. Its translation: CATSDPQATDTQYF.

The rearrangement uses TRBV7-9 and TRBJ2-1; 12 positions agree with TRBD2. The CDR3 is 17 residues long. The trim removed 1 base at V and 8 bases at J, leaving 9 bases unmatched. The germline V gene has CDR1 SEHNR and CDR2 FQNEAQ (reference sequence). The CDR3 region is CASSLGSASGGADEQFF. The CDR3 DNA sequence: TGTGCCAGCAGCTTAGGGTCGGCTAGCGGGGGGGCCGATGAGCAGTTCTTC.

This clonotype was observed a handful of times. The J gene is TRBJ2-3, the V gene TRBV5-1; perhaps TRBD1 as D (5 bases). There are 15 residues in the CDR3. The germline V and J ends were trimmed by 4 bases and 6 bases, with 18 bases remaining between them. The germline CDR1 and CDR2 sequences are SGHRS and YFSETQ. In nucleotides, the CDR3 is TGCGCCAGCAGCCCGTCTTTTTATGGGGCCGATACGCAGTATTTT. Translated, it gives CASSPSFYGADTQYF.

This clonotype was counted a few times. The CDR3 DNA follows: TGTGCCAGCAGGGAGGATCTCTCTGGAAACACCATATATTTT. Protein sequence: CASREDLSGNTIYF. This sequence joins TRBV6-1 and TRBJ1-3; no clear D. The V and J ends lost 6 bases and 0 bases respectively, with 9 bases between them. This CDR3 is 14 amino acids long. Germline assignment: CDR1 MNHNS and CDR2 SASEGT.

This chain links TRBV6-1 with TRBJ1-6; no reliable D call. Trimming pared 5 bases from V and 6 bases from J, leaving 11 bases between. The CDR3 has 14 residues. Germline loops: CDR1 MNHNS, CDR2 SASEGT. The chain's CDR3 is CASSRGIGNSPLHF. The CDR3 DNA reads TGTGCCAGCAGTCGGGGAATCGGTAATTCACCCCTCCACTTT.

The rearrangement links TRBV7-9 to TRBJ2-5, with 8 bases that match TRBD2. Germline lookup yields CDR1 SEHNR and CDR2 FQNEAQ (reference sequence). The length of the CDR3 is 15 residues. J lost 5 bases, V lost 6 bases, and 11 bases had no gene match. The DNA for the CDR3 is TGTGCCAGCAGTCAATCGTTGCGGGGGGCTGAGACCCAGTACTTC. Translation gives CASSQSLRGAETQYF.

The chain couples TRBV10-3 to TRBJ1-2; unclear D gene. V was cut by 7 bases and J by 3 bases, with 21 bases left in between. The length of the CDR3 is 16 residues. Germline CDR1 and CDR2: ENHRY and SYGVKD. Here the CDR3 DNA reads TGTGCCATCACTACCGGACGGACCGGTCAGGACTATGGCTACACCTTC. Amino acid sequence: CAITTGRTGQDYGYTF.

The genes are TRBV7-9 and TRBJ1-1; D is possibly TRBD1 (5 bases). The germline V and J ends were trimmed by 5 bases and 5 bases, with 12 bases remaining between them. CDR1 is SEHNR, CDR2 FQNEAQ, per germline (reference sequence). This CDR3 region has 13 residues. The CDR3 sequence: CASSMDIRTEAFF. The CDR3 DNA reads as TGTGCCAGCAGCATGGACATACGGACTGAAGCTTTCTTT.

The chain links TRBV19 to TRBJ2-2; D call uncertain. The germline CDR1 and CDR2 sequences are LNHDA and SQIVND (reference sequence). V was trimmed by 2 bases and J by 6 bases, leaving 13 bases between them. The CDR3 is 15 residues long. The CDR3 DNA is TGTGCCAGTAGTATATCAGGATACGGCGCCGGGGAGCTGTTTTTT. It codes for CASSISGYGAGELFF.

This clonotype was detected only a few times. The chain recombines TRBV15 with TRBJ1-4; no clear D gene. From germline, CDR1 is LNHNV and CDR2 YYDKDF (reference sequence). V lost 3 bases and J lost 3, with 8 bases in between. This CDR3 has 14 residues. The CDR3 spells CATSRRDANEKLFF. DNA for the CDR3: TGTGCCACCAGCAGGAGAGACGCTAATGAAAAACTGTTTTTT.

The J gene is TRBJ1-1, the V gene TRBV7-2; maybe TRBD1 (6 bases). The CDR3 sequence is 13 residues long. The V gene lost 5 bases and the J gene lost 7 bases, with 14 bases spanning the gap. CDR1 SGHTA and CDR2 FQGNSA come from the germline V gene. CDR3 DNA: TGTGCCAGCAGCCTCCGGACAGATCATGAAGCTTTCTTT. Encoded protein: CASSLRTDHEAFF.

This clonotype has a handful of counts. The J gene is TRBJ2-7, the V gene TRBV21-1. TRBV21-1 has pseudogene status. CDR3 size: 11 residues. CDR3 DNA sequence: TGTGCCAGCAGCATTGACTACGAGCAGTACTTC. Translation gives CASSIDYEQYF.

The rearrangement joins TRBV28 to TRBJ2-7, with 9 bases matching TRBD2. CDR1 MDHEN and CDR2 SYDVKM come from the germline V gene. The CDR3 loop spans 15 amino acids. J lost 2 bases, V lost 6 bases, and 8 bases had no gene match. This chain's CDR3 is CASRPSGASTYEQYF. The CDR3 bases are TGTGCCAGCAGACCTAGCGGGGCCTCCACCTACGAGCAGTACTTC.

This clonotype came up a few times. The rearrangement joins TRBV7-9 to TRBJ1-1; TRBD1 matches at 7 bases. Unmatched junction bases numbered 7, after V lost 5 bases and J lost 4 bases. The CDR3 is 14 amino acids. Germline V gene lookup returns CDR1 SEHNR and CDR2 FQNEAQ (reference sequence). CDR3 amino acids: CASSQAGGGTEAFF. CDR3 in DNA: TGTGCCAGCAGCCAGGCAGGGGGAGGCACTGAAGCTTTCTTT.

This clonotype has a handful of counts. V and J are TRBV20-1 and TRBJ2-3, with D possibly TRBD1 on 6 matching bases. V was cut by 7 bases and J by 1 base, with 15 bases left in between. The CDR3 is 14 amino acids. CDR1 and CDR2 from the germline V gene are DFQATT and SNEGSKA (reference sequence). The DNA of the CDR3 is TGCAGTGTCGCGGCAGGGGTGGGCACAGATACGCAGTATTTT. It translates to CSVAAGVGTDTQYF.

This clonotype was found a few times. The chain employs TRBV5-1 and TRBJ2-5; D is perhaps TRBD1 (7 bases). This CDR3 is built from 15 residues. Germline CDR1 and CDR2: SGHRS and YFSETQ. Trimming stripped 3 bases from V and 2 bases from J, with 14 bases between. As DNA, the CDR3 is TGCGCCAGCAGCTGGGGGAGGACAGGTCAAGAGACCCAGTACTTC. The encoded protein is CASSWGRTGQETQYF.

This chain's CDR3 is CASSLGGAGPVGDTQYF. For the CDR3, the DNA is TGTGCCAGCAGCTTAGGAGGCGCGGGGCCGGTTGGCGATACGCAGTATTTT. The chain links TRBV7-2 to TRBJ2-3; maybe TRBD2 (6 bases). The germline V and J ends were trimmed by 1 base and 6 bases, with 20 bases remaining between them. The V gene's germline CDR1 is SGHTA and CDR2 FQGNSA. The CDR3 covers 17 residues. Full variable domain (outside the CDR3, taken from reference TRBV7-2 and TRBJ2-3): GAGVSQSPSNKVTEKGKDVELRCDPISGHTALYWYRQSLGQGLEFLIYFQGNSAPDKSGLPSDRFSAERTGGSVSTLTIQRTQQEDSAVYLCASSLGGAGPVGDTQYFGPGTRLTVL.

The chain combines TRBV11-1 with TRBJ2-4, with D unresolved. This CDR3 is 18 amino acids long. V shed 5 bases and J shed 0 bases, with 20 bases lying between them. The germline CDR1 and CDR2 sequences are SGHAT and FQDESV (reference sequence). The CDR3 nucleotides read TGTGCCAGCAGCCCGGGTGGCCAAAGGAATCTAGCCAAAAACATTCAGTACTTC. It yields the protein CASSPGGQRNLAKNIQYF.

The V call is TRBV11-2, the J call TRBJ2-5; TRBD1 aligns across 11 bases. V lost 7 bases, J lost 3 bases, and 7 bases stayed unmatched. Germline V gene sequence: CDR1 SGHAT, CDR2 FQNNGV. The CDR3 loop spans 15 amino acids. The CDR3 nucleotides are TGTGCCAGCACACGCCGGGACAGGGGGGAAGAGACCCAGTACTTC. This encodes CASTRRDRGEETQYF. Full variable domain (remainder filled in from reference TRBV11-2 and TRBJ2-5): EAGVAQSPRYKIIEKRQSVAFWCNPISGHATLYWYQQILGQGPKLLIQFQNNGVVDDSQLPKDRFSAERLKGVDSTLKIQPAKLEDSAVYLCASTRRDRGEETQYFGPGTRLLVL.

With regard to this clonotype: A far larger clone is a single base away, which makes a read error likely. The genes are TRBV6-2 or TRBV6-3 and TRBJ2-1; D uncertain. The CDR3 extends over 11 amino acids. Per germline, CDR1 MNHEY and CDR2 SVGEGT. V lost 7 bases to trimming and J lost 3 bases, with 4 bases between them. CDR3 nucleotide sequence: TGTGCCAGCAACGACTACAATGAGCAGTTCTTC. It translates to CASNDYNEQFF.

There are a few counts of this clonotype. The CDR3 nucleotides are TGTGCCAGCAGCGCTACTAGCGGGGGATACGAGCAGTACTTC. Its translation: CASSATSGGYEQYF. The rearrangement uses TRBV7-2 and TRBJ2-7; 11 bases are a match to TRBD2. Germline-derived CDR1 and CDR2 are SGHTA and FQGNSA. The CDR3 spans 14 residues. With 5 bases clipped from V and 4 bases from J, the junction kept 4 bases outside the gene matches.

V is TRBV27 and J is TRBJ2-7, with 9 nucleotides matching TRBD1. The CDR3 length is 16 residues. Germline CDR1 MNHEY, CDR2 SMNVEV (reference sequence). V shed 0 bases, J shed 2 bases, and the junction held 5 bases outside the gene matches. CDR3: CASSLSRTGVTYEQYF. CDR3 bases: TGTGCCAGCAGTTTATCCCGGACAGGGGTCACCTACGAGCAGTACTTC.

The rearrangement links TRBV10-3 to TRBJ2-1; TRBD1 agrees at 7 bases. CDR3 length equals 16 residues. After removal of 0 bases from V and 8 bases from J, the junction contained 10 bases not matched to a gene. Germline V CDR1 and CDR2: ENHRY, SYGVKD. Here the CDR3 DNA reads TGTGCCATCAGTGAGTCGGGACAGATAGGCGACTATGAGCAGTTCTTC. Translating gives CAISESGQIGDYEQFF.

This clonotype turned up a few times. The V call is TRBV20-1, the J call TRBJ2-7; unclear D gene. V lost 4 bases and J lost 0, with 10 bases in between. The CDR3 is 13 residues long. Germline assignment: CDR1 DFQATT and CDR2 SNEGSKA (reference sequence). The CDR3 DNA reads TGCAGTGCTACTCACCCAGACTCCTACGAGCAGTACTTC. Translated: CSATHPDSYEQYF.